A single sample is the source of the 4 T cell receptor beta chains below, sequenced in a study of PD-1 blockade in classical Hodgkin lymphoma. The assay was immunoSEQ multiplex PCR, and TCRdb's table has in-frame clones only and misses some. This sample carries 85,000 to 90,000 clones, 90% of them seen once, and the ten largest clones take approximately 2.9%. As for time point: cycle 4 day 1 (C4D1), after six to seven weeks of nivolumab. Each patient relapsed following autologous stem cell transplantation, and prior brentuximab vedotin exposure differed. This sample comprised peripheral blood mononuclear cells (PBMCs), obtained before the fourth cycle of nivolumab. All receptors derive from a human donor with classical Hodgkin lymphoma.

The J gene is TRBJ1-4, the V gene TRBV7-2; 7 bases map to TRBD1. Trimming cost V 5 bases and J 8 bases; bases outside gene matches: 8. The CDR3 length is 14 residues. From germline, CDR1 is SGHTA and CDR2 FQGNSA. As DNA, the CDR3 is TGTGCCAGCAGCAGAAGACAGGGTGGAGAAAAACTGTTTTTT. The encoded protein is CASSRRQGGEKLFF.

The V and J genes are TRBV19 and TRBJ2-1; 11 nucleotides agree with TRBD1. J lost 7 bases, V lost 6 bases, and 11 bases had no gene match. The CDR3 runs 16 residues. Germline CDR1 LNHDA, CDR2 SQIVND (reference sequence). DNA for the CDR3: TGTGCCAGTAGCTTTCGAAGGGGACAGGGGGAGAATGAGCAGTTCTTC. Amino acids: CASSFRRGQGENEQFF. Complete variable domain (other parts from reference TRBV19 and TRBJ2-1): DGGITQSPKYLFRKEGQNVTLSCEQNLNHDAMYWYRQDPGQGLRLIYYSQIVNDFQKGDIAEGYSVSREKKESFPLTVTSAQKNPTAFYLCASSFRRGQGENEQFFGPGTRLTVL.

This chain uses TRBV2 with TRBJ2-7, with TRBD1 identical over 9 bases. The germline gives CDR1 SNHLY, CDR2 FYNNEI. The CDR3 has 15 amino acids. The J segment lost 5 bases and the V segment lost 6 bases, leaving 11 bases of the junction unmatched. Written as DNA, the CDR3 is TGTGCCAGCAGGGGATACAGGGGGCGCCCGGACGAGCAGTACTTC. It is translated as CASRGYRGRPDEQYF. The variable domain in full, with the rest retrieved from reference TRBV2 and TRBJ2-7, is EPEVTQTPSHQVTQMGQEVILRCVPISNHLYFYWYRQILGQKVEFLVSFYNNEISEKSEIFDDQFSVERPDGSNFTLKIRSTKLEDSAMYFCASRGYRGRPDEQYFGPGTRLTVT.

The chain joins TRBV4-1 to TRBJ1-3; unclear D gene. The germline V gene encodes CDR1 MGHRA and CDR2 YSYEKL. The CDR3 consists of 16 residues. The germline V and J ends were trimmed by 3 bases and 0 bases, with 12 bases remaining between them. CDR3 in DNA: TGCGCCAGCAGCCAGGGCCTGGTCCACTCTGGAAACACCATATATTTT. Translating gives CASSQGLVHSGNTIYF.